Reported below is one TCR beta chain. Its target antigen remains unknown. Qualities for individual bases were not recorded, and no much larger clone is one base off. This specimen belongs to a study of response to subunit inactivated influenza vaccine (dated by TCRdb to the late 2010s). With respect to the entire study: Deep quantitative profiling of the T cell receptor repertoire was used in the study to follow responses to a trivalent subunit inactivated influenza vaccine.

Taken from cysteine to phenylalanine, the CDR3 has 13 residues. The CDR3 DNA has 39 bases and is translated from base 1. V gives up 3 bases and J gives up 0 bases, and the segment between their germline ends measures 9 bases. Looking up the germline V gene (reference sequence) yields CDR1 DFQATT and CDR2 SNEGSKA. General conclusions and limits of the study: The authors proposed that each seasonal influenza vaccination may bring in only a limited number of new T cells.

The receptor library was made with RT-PCR. The listed sequencing device is Illumina HiSeq 2500. TCRdb reanalyzed the raw reads on its own, using fastp at Q25 for trimming and MiXCR for clone calling, and kept in-frame beta chains. Each entry merges the rows of one CDR3 protein and shows their most common DNA and genes. The sample table lists 300,000 to 350,000 distinct CDR3 sequences, around a fifth of them with a count of one. Of the sample, 10% falls within the top ten clones. This TCR derives from a man between 45 and 75 years old who received an inactivated influenza vaccine. Donor details come from another sample of the same person, matched by shared clones. The V and J genes are TRBV20-1 and TRBJ2-7, with the identity of the D gene unclear. The sequencing here drew on PBMCs from blood, taken about 20 months after vaccination. The sequenced DNA: TGCAGTGCTAGCGAGCGAGTCTCCTACGAGCAGTACTTC. Its translation is CSASERVSYEQYF.